The rows below give T cell receptor beta chains drawn from one sample of a study of control samples from healthy donors and cancer patients. Some clones are missing from TCRdb's copy, which holds only in-frame ones; the method was immunoSEQ multiplex PCR. This sample has 75,000 to 90,000 clones, with approximately 91% found just once. The sample taken for sequencing was PBMCs. Receptors originate from a woman aged 50 to 60 with colorectal cancer. Each CDR3 is given with its conserved first and last residue. Fields, in order: D gene, clone size, V gene, J gene, CDR3 protein, CDR3 DNA. A D gene is named only where the DNA matches it firmly. Clone size appears in some rows only: once, few, many, or a class for an expanded clone.

D: TRBD1; size: .; V: TRBV24-1; J: TRBJ2-1; CDR3: CATSDLDRDSNEQFF; DNA: TGTGCCACCAGTGATTTGGACAGGGATTCGAATGAGCAGTTCTTC
D: TRBD1; size: .; V: TRBV5-6; J: TRBJ1-2; CDR3: CASSLPGQLISYGYTF; DNA: TGTGCCAGCAGCCTTCCGGGACAGTTAATATCCTATGGCTACACCTTC
D: .; size: .; V: TRBV27; J: TRBJ2-1; CDR3: CASSSKGGNNEQFF; DNA: TGTGCCAGCAGTTCTAAGGGGGGCAACAATGAGCAGTTCTTC
D: TRBD2; size: .; V: TRBV7-8; J: TRBJ2-3; CDR3: CASSFSATSGVTDTQYF; DNA: TGTGCCAGCAGCTTCTCGGCGACTAGCGGGGTAACAGATACGCAGTATTTT
D: TRBD2; size: .; V: TRBV3-1/TRBV3-2; J: TRBJ2-1; CDR3: CASSQASGNEQFF; DNA: TGTGCCAGCAGCCAAGCTAGCGGCAATGAGCAGTTCTTC
D: .; size: .; V: TRBV7-9; J: TRBJ2-1; CDR3: CASHLGFIGLSYNEQFF; DNA: TGTGCCAGCCACCTGGGGTTCATCGGGTTGTCCTACAATGAGCAGTTCTTC
D: TRBD1; size: .; V: TRBV14; J: TRBJ2-3; CDR3: CASSHGGQGGDTQYF; DNA: TGTGCCAGCAGTCACGGGGGACAGGGGGGAGATACGCAGTATTTT
D: .; size: once; V: TRBV3-1/TRBV3-2; J: TRBJ1-2; CDR3: CASSQDQGRYGYTF; DNA: TGTGCCAGCAGCCAAGACCAGGGGCGCTATGGCTACACCTTC
D: .; size: .; V: TRBV5-6; J: TRBJ1-1; CDR3: CASSFRRWATREAFF; DNA: TGTGCCAGCAGCTTCCGTCGCTGGGCGACCCGTGAAGCTTTCTTT
D: .; size: .; V: TRBV28; J: TRBJ1-2; CDR3: CASSSRGTSANYGYTF; DNA: TGTGCCAGCAGTTCGAGGGGGACATCAGCTAACTATGGCTACACCTTC
D: TRBD1; size: .; V: TRBV5-1; J: TRBJ2-5; CDR3: CASSSGQQEETQYF; DNA: TGCGCCAGCAGCTCGGGACAGCAAGAAGAGACCCAGTACTTC
D: .; size: .; V: TRBV10-3; J: TRBJ1-4; CDR3: CAISESPGADEKLFF; DNA: TGTGCCATCAGTGAGTCCCCAGGGGCTGATGAAAAACTGTTTTTT
D: .; size: once; V: TRBV27; J: TRBJ1-4; CDR3: CASSLSGASEKLFF; DNA: TGTGCCAGCAGTTTATCAGGGGCGAGTGAAAAACTGTTTTTT
D: TRBD1; size: .; V: TRBV28; J: TRBJ1-2; CDR3: CASSIQGAGYTF; DNA: TGTGCCAGCAGCATACAGGGGGCGGGCTACACCTTC
D: .; size: .; V: TRBV6-5; J: TRBJ2-1; CDR3: CASTAGRGAYNEQFF; DNA: TGTGCCAGCACCGCGGGGAGGGGGGCCTACAATGAGCAGTTCTTC
D: .; size: .; V: TRBV27; J: TRBJ2-2; CDR3: CASSLRNHDIGGELFF; DNA: TGTGCCAGCAGTTTAAGGAACCATGATATAGGCGGGGAGCTGTTTTTT
D: .; size: .; V: TRBV18; J: TRBJ1-1; CDR3: CASSPAENTEAFF; DNA: TGTGCCAGCTCACCAGCAGAGAACACTGAAGCTTTCTTT
D: .; size: .; V: TRBV6-5; J: TRBJ1-1; CDR3: CASSRSRVAEAFF; DNA: TGTGCCAGCAGTCGGAGTAGAGTAGCTGAAGCTTTCTTT
D: .; size: .; V: TRBV2; J: TRBJ1-2; CDR3: CASSEASGTPLGYTF; DNA: TGTGCCAGCAGTGAAGCCAGCGGGACACCCCTTGGCTACACCTTC
D: TRBD1; size: few; V: TRBV30; J: TRBJ1-2; CDR3: CAWRDQQGGASLYGYTF; DNA: TGTGCCTGGAGAGACCAACAGGGGGGGGCGAGTTTATATGGCTACACCTTC
D: .; size: .; V: TRBV6-5; J: TRBJ1-1; CDR3: CASNAPGAEAFF; DNA: TGTGCCAGCAATGCTCCGGGAGCTGAAGCTTTCTTT
D: .; size: once; V: TRBV5-5; J: TRBJ1-4; CDR3: CASSQAGTNNEKLFF; DNA: TGTGCCAGCAGCCAAGCCGGGACCAATAATGAAAAACTGTTTTTT
D: .; size: .; V: TRBV7-8; J: TRBJ1-6; CDR3: CASSSYKNSPLHF; DNA: TGTGCCAGCAGCTCATACAAGAATTCACCCCTCCACTTT
D: .; size: few; V: TRBV6-2/TRBV6-3; J: TRBJ1-1; CDR3: CASSYSGTGRGTEAFF; DNA: TGTGCCAGCAGTTACTCAGGGACGGGCCGGGGCACTGAAGCTTTCTTT
D: .; size: .; V: TRBV5-1; J: TRBJ2-5; CDR3: CASSPDSRETQYF; DNA: TGCGCCAGCAGCCCGGATTCGAGGGAGACCCAGTACTTC
D: .; size: .; V: TRBV5-1; J: TRBJ2-3; CDR3: CASSFSGGDTDTQYF; DNA: TGCGCCAGCAGCTTTTCTGGGGGAGACACAGATACGCAGTATTTT
D: .; size: .; V: TRBV6-2/TRBV6-3; J: TRBJ1-2; CDR3: CASSYPSGRTNYGYTF; DNA: TGTGCCAGCAGTTACCCGTCGGGCCGGACAAACTATGGCTACACCTTC
D: .; size: .; V: TRBV6-5; J: TRBJ2-5; CDR3: CASDGHQETQYF; DNA: TGTGCAAGCGACGGACACCAAGAGACCCAGTACTTC
D: .; size: few; V: TRBV30; J: TRBJ1-5; CDR3: CAWSVGLGSSREPQHF; DNA: TGTGCCTGGAGTGTGGGTCTGGGTAGCAGCAGGGAGCCCCAGCATTTT
D: TRBD2; size: .; V: TRBV19; J: TRBJ2-3; CDR3: CASSPVAGGTDTQYF; DNA: TGTGCCAGTAGCCCCGTAGCGGGGGGCACAGATACGCAGTATTTT
D: TRBD1; size: .; V: TRBV12-5; J: TRBJ2-3; CDR3: CASGTGQGADTQYF; DNA: TGTGCTAGTGGAACCGGACAGGGAGCAGATACGCAGTATTTT
D: .; size: .; V: TRBV4-1; J: TRBJ1-1; CDR3: CASSQGPQLNTEAFF; DNA: TGCGCCAGCAGCCAAGGACCACAGTTGAACACTGAAGCTTTCTTT
D: .; size: once; V: TRBV6-5; J: TRBJ1-4; CDR3: CASRNPTGNNEKLFF; DNA: TGTGCCAGCAGGAACCCGACAGGCAATAATGAAAAACTGTTTTTT
D: .; size: few; V: TRBV4-3; J: TRBJ1-2; CDR3: CASSQERGGYGYTF; DNA: TGCGCCAGCAGCCAGGAGCGAGGGGGCTATGGCTACACCTTC
D: TRBD2; size: .; V: TRBV9; J: TRBJ2-5; CDR3: CASSAETSGGPETQYF; DNA: TGTGCCAGCAGCGCGGAGACTAGCGGGGGACCAGAGACCCAGTACTTC
D: .; size: .; V: TRBV6-4; J: TRBJ1-2; CDR3: CASRYYRPWGYTF; DNA: TGTGCCAGCAGATATTATAGGCCCTGGGGCTACACCTTC
D: TRBD2; size: once; V: TRBV18; J: TRBJ2-5; CDR3: CASSSLLRTSGDEETQYF; DNA: TGTGCCAGCTCATCACTTCTTCGGACTAGCGGGGATGAGGAGACCCAGTACTTC
D: .; size: .; V: TRBV5-4; J: TRBJ2-2; CDR3: CASSLAGNTGELFF; DNA: TGTGCCAGCAGCTTGGCAGGGAACACCGGGGAGCTGTTTTTT